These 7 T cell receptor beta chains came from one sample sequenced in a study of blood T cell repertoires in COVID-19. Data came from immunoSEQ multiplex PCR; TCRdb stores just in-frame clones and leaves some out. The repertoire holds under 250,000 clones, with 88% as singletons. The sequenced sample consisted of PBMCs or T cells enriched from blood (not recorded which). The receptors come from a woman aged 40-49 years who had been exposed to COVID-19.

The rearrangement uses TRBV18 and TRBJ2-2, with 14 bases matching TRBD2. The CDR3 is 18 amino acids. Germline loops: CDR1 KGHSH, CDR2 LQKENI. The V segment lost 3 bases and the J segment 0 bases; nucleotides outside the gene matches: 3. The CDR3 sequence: CASSPTSGRAANTGELFF. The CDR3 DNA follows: TGTGCCAGCTCACCGACTAGCGGGAGGGCCGCGAACACCGGGGAGCTGTTTTTT. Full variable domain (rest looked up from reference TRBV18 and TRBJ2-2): NAGVMQNPRHLVRRRGQEARLRCSPMKGHSHVYWYRQLPEEGLKFMVYLQKENIIDESGMPKERFSAEFPKEGPSILRIQQVVRGDSAAYFCASSPTSGRAANTGELFFGEGSRLTVL.

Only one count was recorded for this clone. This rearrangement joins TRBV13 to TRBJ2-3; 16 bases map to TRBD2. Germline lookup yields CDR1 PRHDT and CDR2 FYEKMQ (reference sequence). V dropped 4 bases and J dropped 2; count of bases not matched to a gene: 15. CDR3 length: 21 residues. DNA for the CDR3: TGTGCCAGCAGCTCGAGGGACAGCTCGGGACTAGCGGGGGGGTCCACAGATACGCAGTATTTT. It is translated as CASSSRDSSGLAGGSTDTQYF.

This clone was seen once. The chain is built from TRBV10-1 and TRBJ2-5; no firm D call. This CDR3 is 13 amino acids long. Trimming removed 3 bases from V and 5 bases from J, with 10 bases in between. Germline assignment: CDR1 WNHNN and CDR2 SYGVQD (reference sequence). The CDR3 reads CASSDTAAETQYF. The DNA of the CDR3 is TGCGCCAGCAGTGACACTGCCGCGGAGACCCAGTACTTC.

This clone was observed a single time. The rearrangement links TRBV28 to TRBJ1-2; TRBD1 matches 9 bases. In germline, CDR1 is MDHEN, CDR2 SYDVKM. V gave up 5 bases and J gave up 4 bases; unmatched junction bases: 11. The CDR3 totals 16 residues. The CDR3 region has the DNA TGTGCCAGCAGTCCCGCATACACAGGGGGCGGCTATGGCTACACCTTC. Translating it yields CASSPAYTGGGYGYTF.

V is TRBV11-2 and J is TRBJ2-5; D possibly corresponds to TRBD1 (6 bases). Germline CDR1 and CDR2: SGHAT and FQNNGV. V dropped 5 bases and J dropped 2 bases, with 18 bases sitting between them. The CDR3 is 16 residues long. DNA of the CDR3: TGTGCCAGCAGCACAGGGTCGGCTAGCCCACAAGAGACCCAGTACTTC. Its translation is CASSTGSASPQETQYF.

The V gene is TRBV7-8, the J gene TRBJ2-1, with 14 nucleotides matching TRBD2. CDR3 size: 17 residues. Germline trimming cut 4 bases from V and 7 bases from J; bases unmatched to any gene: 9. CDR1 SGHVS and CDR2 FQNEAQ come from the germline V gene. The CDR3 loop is CASSSRPGLAGVNEQFF. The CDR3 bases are TGTGCCAGCAGCTCCAGGCCGGGACTAGCGGGAGTGAATGAGCAGTTCTTC.

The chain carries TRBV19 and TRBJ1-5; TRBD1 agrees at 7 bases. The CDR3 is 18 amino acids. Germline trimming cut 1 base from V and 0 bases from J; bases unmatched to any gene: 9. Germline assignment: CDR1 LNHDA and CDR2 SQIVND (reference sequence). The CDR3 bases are TGTGCCAGTAGTATAGCGGGACAGAGCCTCTATAGCAATCAGCCCCAGCATTTT. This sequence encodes CASSIAGQSLYSNQPQHF.